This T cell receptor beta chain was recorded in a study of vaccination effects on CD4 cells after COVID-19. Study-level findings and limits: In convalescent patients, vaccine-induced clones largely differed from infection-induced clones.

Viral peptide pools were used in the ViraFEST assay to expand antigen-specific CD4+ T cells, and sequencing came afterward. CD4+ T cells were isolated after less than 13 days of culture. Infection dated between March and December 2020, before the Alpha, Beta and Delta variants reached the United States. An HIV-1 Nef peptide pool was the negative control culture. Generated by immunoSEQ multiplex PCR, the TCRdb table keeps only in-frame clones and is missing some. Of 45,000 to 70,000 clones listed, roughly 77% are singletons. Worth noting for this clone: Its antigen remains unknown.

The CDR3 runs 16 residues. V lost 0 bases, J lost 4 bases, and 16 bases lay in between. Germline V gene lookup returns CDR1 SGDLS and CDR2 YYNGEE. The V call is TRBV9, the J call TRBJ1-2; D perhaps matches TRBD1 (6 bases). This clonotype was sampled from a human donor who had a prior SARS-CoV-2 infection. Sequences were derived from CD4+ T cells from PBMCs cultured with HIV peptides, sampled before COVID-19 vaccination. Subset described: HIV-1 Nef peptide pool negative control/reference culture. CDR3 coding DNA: TGTGCCAGCAGCGTAGCTAGGGGGAAAGGAGGCTATGGCTACACCTTC. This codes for CASSVARGKGGYGYTF.